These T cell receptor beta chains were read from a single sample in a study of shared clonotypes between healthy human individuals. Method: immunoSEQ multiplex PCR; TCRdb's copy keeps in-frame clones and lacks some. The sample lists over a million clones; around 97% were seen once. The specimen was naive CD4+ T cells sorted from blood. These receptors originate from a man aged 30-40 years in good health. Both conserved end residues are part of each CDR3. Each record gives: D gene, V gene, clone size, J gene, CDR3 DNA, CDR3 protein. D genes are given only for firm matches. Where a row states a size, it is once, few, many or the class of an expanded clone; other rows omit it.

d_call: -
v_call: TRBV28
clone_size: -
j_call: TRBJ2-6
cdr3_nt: TGTGCCAGCAGTTTACATTCGGGTCTGGGATCTGGGGCCAACGTCCTGACTTTC
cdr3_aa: CASSLHSGLGSGANVLTF

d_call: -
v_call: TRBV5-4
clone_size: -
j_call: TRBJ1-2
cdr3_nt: TGTGCCAGCAGGGGTCAGACAGCTAACTATGGCTACACCTTC
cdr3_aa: CASRGQTANYGYTF

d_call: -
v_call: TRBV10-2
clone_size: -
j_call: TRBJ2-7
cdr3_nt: TGCGCCAGCAGGCAGTGGGGGTTCGACGAGCAGTACTTC
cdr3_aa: CASRQWGFDEQYF

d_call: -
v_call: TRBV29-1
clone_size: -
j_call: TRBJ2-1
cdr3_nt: TGCAGCGCCTCAAACAATGAGCAGTTCTTC
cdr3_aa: CSASNNEQFF

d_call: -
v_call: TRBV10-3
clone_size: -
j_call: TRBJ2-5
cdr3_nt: TGTGCCATCAGTGTTTCTCCCAGCCCGGAGACCCAGTACTTC
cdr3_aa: CAISVSPSPETQYF

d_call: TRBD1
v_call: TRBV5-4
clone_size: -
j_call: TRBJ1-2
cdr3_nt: TGTGCCAGCAGCCCGACAGGACAGGGTTATGGCTACACCTTC
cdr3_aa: CASSPTGQGYGYTF

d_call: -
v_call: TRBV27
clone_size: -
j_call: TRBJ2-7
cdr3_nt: TGTGCCAGCAGTTTGGAGGGGTCCTACGAGCAGTACTTC
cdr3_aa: CASSLEGSYEQYF

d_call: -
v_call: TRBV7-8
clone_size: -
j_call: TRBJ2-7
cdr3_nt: TGTGCCAGCAGCCCCAGACTAGTGGTCGGCGAGCAGTACTTC
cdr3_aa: CASSPRLVVGEQYF

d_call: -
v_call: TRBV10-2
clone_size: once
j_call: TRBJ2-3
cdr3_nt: TGCGCCAGTAGACAGAGCACAGATACGCAGTATTTT
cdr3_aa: CASRQSTDTQYF

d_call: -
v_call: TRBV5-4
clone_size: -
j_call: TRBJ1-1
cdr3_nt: TGTGCCAGCAGCTTGGGCCACGTTGAAGCTTTCTTT
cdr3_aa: CASSLGHVEAFF

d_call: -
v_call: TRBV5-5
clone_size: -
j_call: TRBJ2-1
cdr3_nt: TGTGCCAGCAGCTTGATAGGCGCTATATACAATGAGCAGTTCTTC
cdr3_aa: CASSLIGAIYNEQFF

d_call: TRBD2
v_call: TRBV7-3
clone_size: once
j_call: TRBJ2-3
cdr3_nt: TGTGCCAGCAGCTTAATTCTAGCGGGAAACACAGATACGCAGTATTTT
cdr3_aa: CASSLILAGNTDTQYF

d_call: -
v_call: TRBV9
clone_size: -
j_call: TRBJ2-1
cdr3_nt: TGTGCCAGCAGCGTAGGGAGCGGGCCCTCCTACAATGAGCAGTTCTTC
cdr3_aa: CASSVGSGPSYNEQFF

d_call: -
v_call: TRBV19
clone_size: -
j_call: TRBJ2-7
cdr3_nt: TGTGCCAGTCGCTTAGGGAAGCTAAGCTACGAGCAGTACTTC
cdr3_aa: CASRLGKLSYEQYF

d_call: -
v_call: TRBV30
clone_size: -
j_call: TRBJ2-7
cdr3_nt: TGTGCCTGGAAAAAGGGCTCCTACGAGCAGTACTTC
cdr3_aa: CAWKKGSYEQYF

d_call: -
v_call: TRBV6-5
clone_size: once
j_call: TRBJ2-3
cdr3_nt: TGTGCCAGCATGAGCGGGACAGATACGCAGTATTTT
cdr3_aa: CASMSGTDTQYF

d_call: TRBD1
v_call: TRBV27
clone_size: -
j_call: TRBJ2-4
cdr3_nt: TGTGCCAGCAGTCCAAGGACAGGGCTTAACATTCAGTACTTC
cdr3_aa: CASSPRTGLNIQYF

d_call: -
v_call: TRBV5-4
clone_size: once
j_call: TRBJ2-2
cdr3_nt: TGTGCCAGCGGCCCTTCAGGTTACGTGGGGGAGCTGTTTTTT
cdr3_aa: CASGPSGYVGELFF

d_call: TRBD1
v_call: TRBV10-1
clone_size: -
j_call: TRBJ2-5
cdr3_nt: TGCGCCAGCAGTGGAGGGACAGGGGCTTGGGGAGAGACCCAGTACTTC
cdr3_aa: CASSGGTGAWGETQYF

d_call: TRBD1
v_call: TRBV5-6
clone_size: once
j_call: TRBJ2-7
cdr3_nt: TGTGCCAGCAGCTTCTGGGACAGGGGGCGTGAGCAGTACTTC
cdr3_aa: CASSFWDRGREQYF

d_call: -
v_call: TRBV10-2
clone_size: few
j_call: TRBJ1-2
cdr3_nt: TGCGCCAGCAAGGGGGATGGCTACACCTTC
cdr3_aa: CASKGDGYTF

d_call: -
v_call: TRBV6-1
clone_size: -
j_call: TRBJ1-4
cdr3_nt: TGTGCCAGCAGTGTGTGGCGGACTAATGAAAAACTGTTTTTT
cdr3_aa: CASSVWRTNEKLFF

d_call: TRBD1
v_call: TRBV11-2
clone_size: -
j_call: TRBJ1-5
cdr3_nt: TGTGCCAGCAGTGATTCCAGGGGGCTGGGTCAGCCCCAGCATTTT
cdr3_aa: CASSDSRGLGQPQHF

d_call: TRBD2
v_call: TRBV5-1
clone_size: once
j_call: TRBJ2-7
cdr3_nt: TGCGCCAGCAGCAAAGGACTAGCGGGAAGTACCTACGAGCAGTACTTC
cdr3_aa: CASSKGLAGSTYEQYF

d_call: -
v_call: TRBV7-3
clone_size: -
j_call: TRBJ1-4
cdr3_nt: TGTGCCAGCAGCTCCACAGGGCCGGGGGTTGAAAAACTGTTTTTT
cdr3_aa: CASSSTGPGVEKLFF

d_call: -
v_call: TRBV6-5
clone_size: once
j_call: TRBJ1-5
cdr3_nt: TGTGCCAGCAGTCCCCAAGCGACAGTTCCGCCCCAGCATTTT
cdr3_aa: CASSPQATVPPQHF

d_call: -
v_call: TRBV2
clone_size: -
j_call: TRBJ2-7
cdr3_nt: TGTGCCAGCAGTGAGGCGCGATCGGGGGAGCAGTACTTC
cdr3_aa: CASSEARSGEQYF

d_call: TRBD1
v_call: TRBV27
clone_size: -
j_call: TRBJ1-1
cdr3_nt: TGTGCCAGCATTATACAGGGGGCGCGGACTGAAGCTTTCTTT
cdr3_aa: CASIIQGARTEAFF

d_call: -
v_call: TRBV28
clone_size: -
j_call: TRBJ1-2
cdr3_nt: TGTGCCAGCAGTTTACTACTTTCCGGCTACACCTTC
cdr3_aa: CASSLLLSGYTF

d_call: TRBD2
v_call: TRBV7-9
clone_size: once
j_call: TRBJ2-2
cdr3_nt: TGTGCCAGCAGCTCCACGGGACTAGCGGGAGCCACCGGGGAGCTGTTTTTT
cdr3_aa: CASSSTGLAGATGELFF

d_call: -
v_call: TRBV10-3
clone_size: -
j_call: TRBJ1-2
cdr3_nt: TGTGCCATCAGAGCCACAGGGCCATCTAACTATGGCTACACCTTC
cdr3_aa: CAIRATGPSNYGYTF

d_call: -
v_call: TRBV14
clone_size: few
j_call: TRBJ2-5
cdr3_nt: TGTGCCAGCAGCCAACAAGAGACCCAGTACTTC
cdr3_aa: CASSQQETQYF

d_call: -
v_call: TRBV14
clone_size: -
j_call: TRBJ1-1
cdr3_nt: TGTGCCAGCAGCCCTGGGGTCCTCACTGAAGCTTTCTTT
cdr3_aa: CASSPGVLTEAFF

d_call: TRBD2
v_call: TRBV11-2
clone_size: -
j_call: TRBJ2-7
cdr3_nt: TGTGCCAGCAGGGGACTAGCGGGCCGCGCGTCCTACGAGCAGTACTTC
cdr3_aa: CASRGLAGRASYEQYF

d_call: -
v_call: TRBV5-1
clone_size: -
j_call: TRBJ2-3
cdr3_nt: TGCGCCAGCAGCCTAGGGCACGGGGATACGCAGTATTTT
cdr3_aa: CASSLGHGDTQYF

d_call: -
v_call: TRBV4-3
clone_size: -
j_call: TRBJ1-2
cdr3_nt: TGCGCCAGCAGCCAAGCCCCAAGCCTACAGGGAACGAGGGATGGCTACACCTTC
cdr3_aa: CASSQAPSLQGTRDGYTF

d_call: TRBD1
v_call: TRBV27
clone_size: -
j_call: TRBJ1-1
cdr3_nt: TGTGCCAGCAGCCCGACAGGGATGTACACTGAAGCTTTCTTT
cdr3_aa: CASSPTGMYTEAFF

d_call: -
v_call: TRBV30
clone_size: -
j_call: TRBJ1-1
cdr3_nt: TGTGCCTGGGGCACAGGGATGAACACTGAAGCTTTCTTT
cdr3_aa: CAWGTGMNTEAFF

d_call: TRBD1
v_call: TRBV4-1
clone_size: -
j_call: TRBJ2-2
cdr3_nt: TGCGCCAGCAGCCATAGACAGGGGATTCCCGGGGAGCTGTTTTTT
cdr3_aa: CASSHRQGIPGELFF

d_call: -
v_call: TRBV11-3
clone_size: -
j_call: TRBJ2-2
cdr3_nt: TGTGCCAGCAGCTTAGTACGTGCCGGGGAGCTGTTTTTT
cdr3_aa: CASSLVRAGELFF

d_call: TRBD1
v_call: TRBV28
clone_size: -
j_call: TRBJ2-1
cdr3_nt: TGTGCCAGCAGGGGGACAGGCCGGAATGAGCAGTTCTTC
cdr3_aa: CASRGTGRNEQFF

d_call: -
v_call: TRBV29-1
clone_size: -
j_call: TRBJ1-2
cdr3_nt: TGCAGCGTTGACCAGGGGAGCAGGCCAGGAAACTATGGCTACACCTTC
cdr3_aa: CSVDQGSRPGNYGYTF

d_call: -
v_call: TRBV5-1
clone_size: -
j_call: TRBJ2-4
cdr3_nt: TGCGCCAGCAGCTTTAAGAAAAACATTCAGTACTTC
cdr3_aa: CASSFKKNIQYF

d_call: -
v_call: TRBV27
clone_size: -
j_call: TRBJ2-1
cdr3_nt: TGTGCCAGCAGTCCCCCTAGCCCAGGGTCCATCAATGAGCAGTTCTTC
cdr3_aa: CASSPPSPGSINEQFF

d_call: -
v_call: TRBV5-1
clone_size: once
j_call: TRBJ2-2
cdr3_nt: TGCGCCAGCAGGGCAGTGGCGAACACCGGGGAGCTGTTTTTT
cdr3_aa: CASRAVANTGELFF

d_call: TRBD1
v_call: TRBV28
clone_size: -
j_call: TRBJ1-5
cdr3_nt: TGTGCCAGCAGTTCGGGACAGGGGCCCCAATCCAGGCCCCAGCATTTT
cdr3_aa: CASSSGQGPQSRPQHF

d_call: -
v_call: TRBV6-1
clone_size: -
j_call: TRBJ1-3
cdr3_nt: TGTGCCAGCAGTGAAGTCCCCTCCGGGGCTTACGGAAACACCATATATTTT
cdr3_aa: CASSEVPSGAYGNTIYF

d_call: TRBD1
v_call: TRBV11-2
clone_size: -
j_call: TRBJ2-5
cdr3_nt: TGTGCCAGCAGCTTTGGGACAGGGGAGACCCAGTACTTC
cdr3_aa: CASSFGTGETQYF

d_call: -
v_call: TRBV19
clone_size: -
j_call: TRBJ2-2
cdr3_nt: TGTGCCAGTAGTATACTACGCAACACCGGGGAGCTGTTTTTT
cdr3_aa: CASSILRNTGELFF

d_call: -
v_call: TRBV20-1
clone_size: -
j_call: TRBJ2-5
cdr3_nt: TGCAGTGCTAGACATCAGAAGACCCAGTACTTC
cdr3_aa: CSARHQKTQYF

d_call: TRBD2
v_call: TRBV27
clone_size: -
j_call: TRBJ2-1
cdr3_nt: TGTGCCAGCAGTACCGCCGGGACTAGCGGGGTCAATGAGCAGTTCTTC
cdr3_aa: CASSTAGTSGVNEQFF

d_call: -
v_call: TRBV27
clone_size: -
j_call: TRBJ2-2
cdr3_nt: TGTGCCAGCAGGACCAATGGACGGATAAACACCGGGGAGCTGTTTTTT
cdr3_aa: CASRTNGRINTGELFF

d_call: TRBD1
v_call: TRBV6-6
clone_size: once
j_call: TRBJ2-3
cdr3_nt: TGTGCCAGCAGGGCAGGACAGGGCCGCACAGATACGCAGTATTTT
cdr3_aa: CASRAGQGRTDTQYF

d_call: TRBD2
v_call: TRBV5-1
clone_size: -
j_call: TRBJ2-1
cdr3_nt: TGCGCCAGCAGCCCAGGGACTAGCGGGAAGTACTATGAGCAGTTCTTC
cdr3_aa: CASSPGTSGKYYEQFF